The rows below give T cell receptor beta chains drawn from one sample of a study of human T cells and chemical hapten exposure. TCRdb itself ran the RACE reads through MiXCR, one entry per CDR3 protein. The sample carries some 380,000 distinct CDR3 sequences, nearly 5% recorded once. The source material was whole blood, sampled in connection with sensitization to the hapten diphenylcyclopropenone (DPC). These receptors were taken from a woman between 45 and 60 years old with alopecia areata. Some clones in this sample may be carry-over from other donors' samples. Each CDR3 is given with its conserved first and last residue. The D gene is left open where the match is weak. For some rows the clone size is stated as once, few or many, or as a class when expanded; others skip it.

d_call: -; v_call: TRBV20-1; j_call: TRBJ2-4; clone_size: -; cdr3_nt: TGCAGTGCTACGGACTATAACATTCAGTACTTC; cdr3_aa: CSATDYNIQYF
d_call: -; v_call: TRBV18; j_call: TRBJ2-5; clone_size: many; cdr3_nt: TGTGCCAGCTCCCCAGATGGGAAGCGAGAGACCCAGTACTTC; cdr3_aa: CASSPDGKRETQYF
d_call: TRBD1; v_call: TRBV6-5; j_call: TRBJ2-2; clone_size: many; cdr3_nt: TGTGCCAGCAGTTTGACAGGGGGCAGGTACACCGGGGAGCTGTTTTTT; cdr3_aa: CASSLTGGRYTGELFF
d_call: -; v_call: TRBV9; j_call: TRBJ2-1; clone_size: few; cdr3_nt: TGTGCCAGCAGCCAATCGGGGGACAGTACGAACAATGAGCAGTTCTTC; cdr3_aa: CASSQSGDSTNNEQFF
d_call: TRBD2; v_call: TRBV5-1; j_call: TRBJ2-3; clone_size: few; cdr3_nt: TGCGCCAGCAGCACGGGACTAGCCACAGATACGCAGTATTTT; cdr3_aa: CASSTGLATDTQYF
d_call: TRBD1; v_call: TRBV27; j_call: TRBJ2-3; clone_size: -; cdr3_nt: TGTGCCAGCAGAATCCGGGACAGGGGGCCAGATACGCAGTATTTT; cdr3_aa: CASRIRDRGPDTQYF
d_call: -; v_call: TRBV2; j_call: TRBJ2-7; clone_size: many; cdr3_nt: TGTGCCAGCAGCAGGTCCTCCGGGGCTGTATACGAGCAGTACTTC; cdr3_aa: CASSRSSGAVYEQYF
d_call: -; v_call: TRBV20-1; j_call: TRBJ2-3; clone_size: many; cdr3_nt: TGCAGTGCTAGAGATCGCCGACGGGCTTCCACAGATACGCAGTATTTT; cdr3_aa: CSARDRRRASTDTQYF
d_call: -; v_call: TRBV7-9; j_call: TRBJ1-5; clone_size: many; cdr3_nt: TGTGCCAGCAACCAAGGCAATCAGCCCCAGCATTTT; cdr3_aa: CASNQGNQPQHF
d_call: -; v_call: TRBV4-1; j_call: TRBJ2-3; clone_size: few; cdr3_nt: TGCGCCAGCAGCCCCCAAATCCCGACAGTAGATACGCAGTATTTT; cdr3_aa: CASSPQIPTVDTQYF
d_call: TRBD1; v_call: TRBV7-9; j_call: TRBJ2-7; clone_size: few; cdr3_nt: TGTGCCAGCGCCGCCGGGACAGGGGTGCACGCCTACGAGCAGTACTTC; cdr3_aa: CASAAGTGVHAYEQYF
d_call: TRBD1; v_call: TRBV7-2; j_call: TRBJ2-3; clone_size: many; cdr3_nt: TGTGCCAGCAGCTTAGCTGGACAGGGGGCGAGAGCAGATACGCAGTATTTT; cdr3_aa: CASSLAGQGARADTQYF
d_call: TRBD1; v_call: TRBV10-2; j_call: TRBJ1-1; clone_size: -; cdr3_nt: TGCGCCAGCAGATTAGACAGGGTCACTACTGAAGCTTTCTTT; cdr3_aa: CASRLDRVTTEAFF
d_call: TRBD1; v_call: TRBV6-5; j_call: TRBJ1-1; clone_size: few; cdr3_nt: TGTGCCAGCAGACACGGACAGGGAGACACTGAAGCTTTCTTT; cdr3_aa: CASRHGQGDTEAFF
d_call: TRBD2; v_call: TRBV6-5; j_call: TRBJ2-1; clone_size: many; cdr3_nt: TGTGCCAGCAGTTACTCGCTTAGCGGGAGACCCTACAATGAGCAGTTCTTC; cdr3_aa: CASSYSLSGRPYNEQFF
d_call: TRBD1; v_call: TRBV25-1; j_call: TRBJ2-7; clone_size: many; cdr3_nt: TGTGCCAGCAGTGAATACCGGTCCCGGGACAGGGAGTACGAGCAGTACTTC; cdr3_aa: CASSEYRSRDREYEQYF
d_call: TRBD2; v_call: TRBV24-1; j_call: TRBJ2-1; clone_size: -; cdr3_nt: TGTGCCACCAGTGATTTGCCGGGGGGGGAGCAGTTCTTC; cdr3_aa: CATSDLPGGEQFF
d_call: -; v_call: TRBV3-1; j_call: TRBJ2-1; clone_size: few; cdr3_nt: TGTGCCAGCAGCCAAGAAAGTCATTGGAGCTCCTACAATGAGCAGTTCTTC; cdr3_aa: CASSQESHWSSYNEQFF
d_call: TRBD2; v_call: TRBV6-2/TRBV6-3; j_call: TRBJ2-1; clone_size: many; cdr3_nt: TGTGCCAGCAGTTACGTACTAGCGGGAGTCGATGAGCAGTTCTTC; cdr3_aa: CASSYVLAGVDEQFF
d_call: TRBD1; v_call: TRBV5-1; j_call: TRBJ2-5; clone_size: many; cdr3_nt: TGCGCCAGCAGCTCCGGACAGGGTGGAGGGCAGCAAGAGACCCAGTACTTC; cdr3_aa: CASSSGQGGGQQETQYF
d_call: TRBD2; v_call: TRBV28; j_call: TRBJ2-4; clone_size: many; cdr3_nt: TGTGCCAGCAGTTTATGGATAGCGGGAGGGCCCCACATTCAGTACTTC; cdr3_aa: CASSLWIAGGPHIQYF
d_call: TRBD1; v_call: TRBV7-6; j_call: TRBJ2-6; clone_size: few; cdr3_nt: TGTGCCAGCAGCTATCCGGGACAGCACTCTGGGGCCAACGTCCTGACTTTC; cdr3_aa: CASSYPGQHSGANVLTF
d_call: -; v_call: TRBV29-1; j_call: TRBJ2-2; clone_size: -; cdr3_nt: TGCAGCGTTGCCCAGGGGAGGACCGGGGAGCTGTTTTTT; cdr3_aa: CSVAQGRTGELFF
d_call: -; v_call: TRBV5-1; j_call: TRBJ2-7; clone_size: many; cdr3_nt: TGCGCCAGCAGCTTGTACAGTCTGCCCTACGAGCAGTACTTC; cdr3_aa: CASSLYSLPYEQYF
d_call: TRBD1; v_call: TRBV28; j_call: TRBJ2-7; clone_size: few; cdr3_nt: TGTGCCAGCAGTTCGGGACAGGGCGAATTGTACGAGCAGTACTTC; cdr3_aa: CASSSGQGELYEQYF
d_call: -; v_call: TRBV20-1; j_call: TRBJ2-1; clone_size: few; cdr3_nt: TGCAGTGCCATCCTAGCTTCAGAGGGCAATGAGCAGTTCTTC; cdr3_aa: CSAILASEGNEQFF
d_call: -; v_call: TRBV20-1; j_call: TRBJ2-7; clone_size: many; cdr3_nt: TGCAGTGCTAGAGATTGGGACGACTCCTACGAGCAGTACTTC; cdr3_aa: CSARDWDDSYEQYF
d_call: TRBD1; v_call: TRBV5-1; j_call: TRBJ2-3; clone_size: many; cdr3_nt: TGCGCCAGCAGCTGGGGACAGGGAAGCACAGATACGCAGTATTTT; cdr3_aa: CASSWGQGSTDTQYF
d_call: -; v_call: TRBV29-1; j_call: TRBJ1-1; clone_size: -; cdr3_nt: TGCAGCGTTGAATTTAGCGGGGGGTTAAACACTGAAGCTTTCTTT; cdr3_aa: CSVEFSGGLNTEAFF
d_call: TRBD1; v_call: TRBV3-1; j_call: TRBJ2-2; clone_size: many; cdr3_nt: TGTGCCAGCAGCCTCAGGGGGCGGGTAGCGAACACCGGGGAGCTGTTTTTT; cdr3_aa: CASSLRGRVANTGELFF
d_call: -; v_call: TRBV7-2; j_call: TRBJ2-6; clone_size: -; cdr3_nt: TGTGCCAGCAGCTACCTGGCCTACTCTGGGGCCAACGTCCTGACTTTC; cdr3_aa: CASSYLAYSGANVLTF
d_call: TRBD1; v_call: TRBV6-1; j_call: TRBJ1-2; clone_size: -; cdr3_nt: TGTGCCAGCAGTCCTCCGGGACAGGGAGGGTTTGGGTATGGCTACACCTTC; cdr3_aa: CASSPPGQGGFGYGYTF
d_call: -; v_call: TRBV7-6; j_call: TRBJ1-2; clone_size: many; cdr3_nt: TGTGCCAGCAGCCCGGTAGGACCGGGAAATGGCTACACCTTC; cdr3_aa: CASSPVGPGNGYTF
d_call: -; v_call: TRBV28; j_call: TRBJ1-5; clone_size: many; cdr3_nt: TGTGCCACCTCGGGGTACGATCAGCCCCAGCATTTT; cdr3_aa: CATSGYDQPQHF